Presented here are 30 T cell receptor beta chains from one specimen sequenced in a study of long-term antiretroviral therapy in people with HIV. It was version v3.0 of the immunoSEQ assay that was run at survey level. Using immunoSEQ multiplex PCR, the repertoire was profiled, and TCRdb retains in-frame clones only, with some absent. The repertoire holds around 25,000 clones, around 88% seen once, with about 5% in the top ten. The sequencing used unsorted PBMCs, collected more than 4.3 years after starting antiretroviral therapy. Receptors originate from a man aged 25 to 40 with HIV.

The V gene is TRBV7-2, the J gene TRBJ2-3; D not resolved. CDR3 size: 13 residues. Deletions cut 1 base from V and 3 bases from J, with 5 bases between. Germline V lookup: CDR1 SGHTA, CDR2 FQGNSA. The CDR3 is CASSLDSTDTQYF. In DNA form, the CDR3 reads TGTGCCAGCAGCTTAGACAGTACAGATACGCAGTATTTT.

The chain combines TRBV7-2 with TRBJ2-3; 7 positions agree with TRBD2. The germline V gene has CDR1 SGHTA and CDR2 FQGNSA. The CDR3 totals 14 residues. Germline trimming cut 4 bases from V and 3 bases from J; bases unmatched to any gene: 4. The CDR3 sequence: CASSSGLDTDTQYF. The CDR3, as DNA: TGTGCCAGCAGCTCTGGACTAGATACAGATACGCAGTATTTT.

The rearrangement uses TRBV29-1 and TRBJ2-2, with 7 bases lining up with TRBD1. The germline V gene encodes CDR1 SQVTM and CDR2 ANQGSEA. The CDR3 is made up of 14 amino acids. The ends lost 7 bases at V and 7 bases at J; junction bases unmatched: 12. The CDR3 spells CSARQGNFGGELFF. In DNA, the CDR3 is TGCAGCGCGAGACAGGGTAATTTTGGCGGGGAGCTGTTTTTT.

The chain combines TRBV11-2 with TRBJ2-5; TRBD2 matches at 9 bases. The junction had 5 bases not matched to a gene; V was cut back by 2 bases and J by 1 base. Germline assignment: CDR1 SGHAT and CDR2 FQNNGV. There are 16 residues in the CDR3. Here the CDR3 reads CASSLKPREGQETQYF. The CDR3 DNA follows: TGTGCCAGCAGCTTAAAGCCGCGGGAGGGCCAAGAGACCCAGTACTTC. Full variable domain (outside the CDR3, taken from reference TRBV11-2 and TRBJ2-5): EAGVAQSPRYKIIEKRQSVAFWCNPISGHATLYWYQQILGQGPKLLIQFQNNGVVDDSQLPKDRFSAERLKGVDSTLKIQPAKLEDSAVYLCASSLKPREGQETQYFGPGTRLLVL.

The chain carries TRBV29-1 and TRBJ2-1; the match to TRBD2 covers 12 bases. Germline CDR1 reads SQVTM; CDR2 reads ANQGSEA. The CDR3 totals 17 residues. V shed 3 bases, J shed 3 bases, and the junction held 9 bases outside the gene matches. The chain's CDR3 is CSVELTSGGIFYNEQFF. CDR3 sequence (DNA): TGCAGCGTTGAGCTCACTAGCGGGGGGATCTTCTACAATGAGCAGTTCTTC.

The rearrangement uses TRBV4-2 and TRBJ2-1; 10 nucleotides match TRBD2. The CDR3 is 14 residues long. The V and J ends lost 3 bases and 14 bases, in that order; junction bases with no gene match: 10. The germline V gene encodes CDR1 LGHNA and CDR2 YNFKEQ. In nucleotides, the CDR3 is TGTGCCAGCAGCCACGGGGGTAGCGGGGGGCCGGAGTTCTTC. It yields the protein CASSHGGSGGPEFF.

V usage is TRBV25-1 and J usage is TRBJ2-7; the D is unclear. Trimming shortened V by 1 base and J by 3 bases, and 4 bases separated the two germline ends. The CDR3 is made up of 12 amino acids. The V gene's germline CDR1 is MGHDK and CDR2 SYGVNS. The CDR3 loop reads CASSEFLYEQYF. DNA of the CDR3: TGTGCCAGCAGTGAATTCCTCTACGAGCAGTACTTC.

The rearrangement joins TRBV7-9 to TRBJ2-5; 7 nucleotides align to TRBD1. J was trimmed by 5 bases and V by 4 bases; bases with no gene match: 7. CDR1 SEHNR and CDR2 FQNEAQ come from the germline V gene (reference sequence). The CDR3 totals 14 residues. This chain's CDR3 is CASSSYDRDETQYF. The DNA of the CDR3 is TGTGCCAGCAGCTCCTACGACAGGGACGAGACCCAGTACTTC. Full variable domain (outside the CDR3, taken from reference TRBV7-9 and TRBJ2-5): DTGVSQNPRHKITKRGQNVTFRCDPISEHNRLYWYRQTLGQGPEFLTYFQNEAQLEKSRLLSDRFSAERPKGSFSTLEIQRTEQGDSAMYLCASSSYDRDETQYFGPGTRLLVL.

The chain links TRBV27 to TRBJ1-1; 7 bases fit TRBD1. Losses at the gene ends were 6 bases for V and 3 bases for J; bases not matched to a gene: 4. The CDR3 extends over 13 amino acids. The germline gives CDR1 MNHEY, CDR2 SMNVEV (reference sequence). CDR3 coding DNA: TGTGCCAGCAGCAAACAGGGGCACACTGAAGCTTTCTTT. Its protein is CASSKQGHTEAFF.

The V gene is TRBV19, the J gene TRBJ2-7, with 9 nucleotides matching TRBD1. The CDR3 covers 13 residues. Losses at the gene ends were 11 bases for V and 3 bases for J; bases not matched to a gene: 8. Germline lookup yields CDR1 LNHDA and CDR2 SQIVND (reference sequence). The CDR3 loop reads CADPGTGNYEQYF. Written as DNA, the CDR3 is TGTGCCGACCCCGGGACAGGGAACTACGAGCAGTACTTC.

This chain connects TRBV7-2 to TRBJ1-1; tentative D call: TRBD1 (5 bases). The CDR3 runs 15 residues. The ends were cut back, 2 bases at V and 4 bases at J, with 14 bases in the middle. The germline V gene encodes CDR1 SGHTA and CDR2 FQGNSA. CDR3 coding DNA: TGTGCCAGCAGCTTATCGGGCAGGGTGAGCACTGAAGCTTTCTTT. It specifies CASSLSGRVSTEAFF.

DNA of the CDR3: TGTGCCAGCCAAACTGGAGGGCATAGCAATCAGCCCCAGCATTTT. It specifies CASQTGGHSNQPQHF. The chain combines TRBV7-2 with TRBJ1-5; no definite D call. Trimming removed 8 bases at V and 0 bases at J, with 14 bases between. Germline V CDR1 and CDR2: SGHTA, FQGNSA. There are 15 residues in the CDR3.

This clone turned up a few times. The chain joins TRBV2 to TRBJ2-3; 7 bases are a match to TRBD2. This CDR3 has 14 residues. After removal of 5 bases from V and 2 bases from J, the junction contained 4 bases not matched to a gene. Germline V gene sequence: CDR1 SNHLY, CDR2 FYNNEI. The CDR3 DNA reads as TGTGCCAGCAGTCGGGAGGCTCACACAGATACGCAGTATTTT. It specifies CASSREAHTDTQYF.

The J gene is TRBJ1-5, the V gene TRBV15; possible D gene TRBD1, 5 bases. Trimming removed 0 bases at V and 1 base at J, with 16 bases between. The CDR3 is 18 amino acids. Germline V gives CDR1 LNHNV, CDR2 YYDKDF (reference sequence). CDR3 bases: TGTGCCACCAGCAGAGACCCCAGGGCTGGTGGAAGCAATCAGCCCCAGCATTTT. This codes for CATSRDPRAGGSNQPQHF.

The chain is built from TRBV19 and TRBJ2-2; tentative D call: TRBD2 (6 bases). This CDR3 comprises 16 residues. Trimming pared 6 bases from V and 5 bases from J, leaving 19 bases between. Germline-derived CDR1 and CDR2 are LNHDA and SQIVND (reference sequence). The CDR3 loop is CASRAAGVAETGELFF. The CDR3 nucleotides read TGTGCCAGTAGAGCCGCCGGGGTAGCGGAAACCGGGGAGCTGTTTTTT. The variable domain in full, with the rest retrieved from reference TRBV19 and TRBJ2-2, is DGGITQSPKYLFRKEGQNVTLSCEQNLNHDAMYWYRQDPGQGLRLIYYSQIVNDFQKGDIAEGYSVSREKKESFPLTVTSAQKNPTAFYLCASRAAGVAETGELFFGEGSRLTVL.

In nucleotides, the CDR3 is TGTGCCAGCAGTTTCTCCCCCGCGGACACCATATATTTT. Its protein is CASSFSPADTIYF. This rearrangement joins TRBV27 to TRBJ1-3; D gene unclear. Germline CDR1 MNHEY, CDR2 SMNVEV (reference sequence). Trimming took off 3 bases at V and 8 bases at J, with 11 bases between the two ends. The CDR3 length is 13 residues.

V and J are TRBV4-3 and TRBJ2-4; D is unclear. Germline-derived CDR1 and CDR2 are LGHNA and YSLEER. The CDR3 runs 15 residues. V shed 1 base and J shed 3 bases, with 10 bases lying between them. The CDR3 protein is CASSQGGSDKNIQYF. The CDR3 DNA follows: TGCGCCAGCAGCCAAGGCGGATCGGACAAAAACATTCAGTACTTC.

The V and J genes are TRBV10-2 and TRBJ2-5, with TRBD2 matching 9 bases. CDR1 and CDR2 from the germline V gene are WSHSY and SAAADI. V gave up 2 bases and J gave up 5 bases; unmatched junction bases: 6. The length of the CDR3 is 15 residues. The CDR3, as DNA: TGCGCCAGCAGTGAGGCGGGGGGGCTGGGGGAGACCCAGTACTTC. Translating it yields CASSEAGGLGETQYF.

The rearrangement joins TRBV19 to TRBJ2-5; D tentatively fits TRBD1 or TRBD2 (5 bases each). The CDR3 is 13 residues long. Trimming took 6 bases from V and 5 from J, leaving 13 bases between them. CDR1 and CDR2 (germline): LNHDA, SQIVND (reference sequence). The CDR3 nucleotides read TGTGCCAGTAGCCCGGACTGGGGGGAGACCCAGTACTTC. This sequence encodes CASSPDWGETQYF. Complete variable domain (other parts from reference TRBV19 and TRBJ2-5): DGGITQSPKYLFRKEGQNVTLSCEQNLNHDAMYWYRQDPGQGLRLIYYSQIVNDFQKGDIAEGYSVSREKKESFPLTVTSAQKNPTAFYLCASSPDWGETQYFGPGTRLLVL.

The J gene is TRBJ1-1, the V gene TRBV13; D remains ambiguous. From germline, CDR1 is PRHDT and CDR2 FYEKMQ (reference sequence). The CDR3 is 14 residues long. V lost 4 bases and J lost 4, with 13 bases in between. The CDR3 is CASSSDDHFTEAFF. As DNA, the CDR3 is TGTGCCAGCAGCTCAGACGACCACTTCACTGAAGCTTTCTTT.

The chain links TRBV14 to TRBJ2-5; the D gene is possibly TRBD2 (6 bases). CDR1 and CDR2 (germline): SGHDN, FVKESK. This CDR3 has 15 amino acids. V lost 2 bases to trimming and J lost 4 bases, with 14 bases between them. In nucleotides, the CDR3 is TGTGCCAGCAGCCAATTAGGGAGGTCCCGAGAGACCCAGTACTTC. Amino acids: CASSQLGRSRETQYF.

CDR3 loop: CASSQGGDRGLREQYF. CDR3 in DNA: TGCGCCAGCAGCCAAGGGGGGGACAGGGGTTTAAGGGAGCAGTACTTC. V and J are TRBV4-3 and TRBJ2-7; 10 bases align to TRBD1. Trimming at V came to 1 base and at J to 7 bases, leaving 10 bases not matched to a gene. From germline, CDR1 is LGHNA and CDR2 YSLEER. The length of the CDR3 is 16 residues.

The V and J genes are TRBV27 and TRBJ2-3, with D perhaps TRBD1 (6 bases). The V end lost 7 bases, the J end lost 8 bases, and 19 bases lay between the germline ends. The germline CDR1 and CDR2 sequences are MNHEY and SMNVEV (reference sequence). The CDR3 has 14 amino acids. CDR3 bases: TGTGCCAGCAATTCTGCAGGGGAGCGAGGTACGCAGTATTTT. Encoded protein: CASNSAGERGTQYF.

The rearrangement joins TRBV5-6 to TRBJ1-1; no clear D gene. CDR3 length equals 13 residues. Germline assignment: CDR1 SGHDT and CDR2 YYEEEE. Trimming removed 2 bases at V and 6 bases at J, with 11 bases between. The CDR3: CASSFLGYAEAFF. CDR3 nucleotide sequence: TGTGCCAGCAGCTTCTTAGGTTACGCTGAAGCTTTCTTT.

CDR3 DNA sequence: TGCGCCAGCAGCCACGGGACAGGGGGCTCCTACGAGCAGTACTTC. It specifies CASSHGTGGSYEQYF. The rearrangement joins TRBV4-1 to TRBJ2-7; 11 bases are shared with TRBD1. Trimming took 3 bases from V and 0 from J; bases not matched to a gene: 1. Germline assignment: CDR1 MGHRA and CDR2 YSYEKL. The CDR3 loop spans 15 amino acids.

The chain links TRBV14 to TRBJ2-3, with TRBD2 as a possible D gene (5 bases). V was shortened by 0 bases and J by 2 bases, with 9 bases between the two germline ends. This CDR3 region has 15 residues. Germline-derived CDR1 and CDR2 are SGHDN and FVKESK. CDR3 residues: CASSQDTRATDTQYF. DNA for the CDR3: TGTGCCAGCAGCCAAGATACGAGGGCCACAGATACGCAGTATTTT.

This chain links TRBV5-1 with TRBJ2-2; TRBD2 matches 8 bases. The CDR3 is made up of 15 amino acids. The V gene's germline CDR1 is SGHRS and CDR2 YFSETQ. V shed 2 bases, J shed 5 bases, and the junction held 5 bases outside the gene matches. This CDR3 reads CASSLSGSGTGELFF. CDR3 DNA: TGCGCCAGCAGCTTAAGCGGGAGCGGGACCGGGGAGCTGTTTTTT.

The sample holds a few counts of this clone. Written as DNA, the CDR3 is TGTGCCAGCAGCTTAGGGGGGAGTATCGCTACCGAGCAGTACTTC. Translation: CASSLGGSIATEQYF. The chain employs TRBV7-9 and TRBJ2-7; D tentatively reads TRBD1 or TRBD2 (5 bases each). Germline V gives CDR1 SEHNR, CDR2 FQNEAQ (reference sequence). The ends were cut back, 1 base at V and 6 bases at J, with 16 bases in the middle. The CDR3 extends over 15 amino acids.

The chain couples TRBV10-3 to TRBJ2-2; possibly TRBD2 for D (5 bases). The germline V gene encodes CDR1 ENHRY and CDR2 SYGVKD. The CDR3 covers 14 residues. V lost 3 bases and J 2 bases, leaving 7 bases between the germline ends. CDR3 DNA sequence: TGTGCCATCAGTGAAGCGGCAAACACCGGGGAGCTGTTTTTT. It encodes CAISEAANTGELFF.

This clone has a single count. J is TRBJ1-1 and V is TRBV4-2, with a weak D call TRBD1 (5 bases). V dropped 4 bases and J dropped 0 bases, with 9 bases sitting between them. Germline V lookup: CDR1 LGHNA, CDR2 YNFKEQ. The CDR3 length is 14 residues. CDR3 nucleotides: TGTGCCAGCAGCCGACAGACTTTGAACACTGAAGCTTTCTTT. Protein sequence: CASSRQTLNTEAFF.